These 22 T cell receptor beta chains were sequenced from one sample in a study of B cell selection in AIRE deficiency. TCRdb's table, derived via immunoSEQ multiplex PCR, lists solely in-frame clones and lacks some. The table includes 20,000 to 25,000 clones, approximately 97% detected once. Sorting defined conventional CD4 T cells as CD4+CD127+. The specimen sequenced was conventional CD4+ T cells sorted from PBMCs. The receptors derive from a human donor with AIRE deficiency.

The sample holds one count of this clone. The rearrangement uses TRBV4-2 and TRBJ2-5, with D perhaps TRBD2 (6 bases). Per the germline V gene, CDR1 is LGHNA and CDR2 is YNFKEQ. CDR3 length equals 16 residues. Trimming shortened V by 6 bases and J by 1 base, and 18 bases separated the two germline ends. The CDR3 coding sequence is TGTGCCAGCAGTCCCAGGTGGCAGGGAGGCCAAGAGACCCAGTACTTC. This codes for CASSPRWQGGQETQYF.

The chain combines TRBV4-2 with TRBJ1-1; TRBD1 matches at 12 bases. CDR3 length: 24 residues. The ends lost 4 bases at V and 0 bases at J; junction bases unmatched: 27. Germline V lookup: CDR1 LGHNA, CDR2 YNFKEQ. The CDR3 is CASSPGTGGEVVVRLGALNTEAFF. The CDR3 nucleotides are TGTGCCAGCAGCCCGGGGACAGGGGGCGAGGTAGTGGTACGTCTCGGGGCCCTGAACACTGAAGCTTTCTTT.

The genes are TRBV5-4 and TRBJ1-6, with TRBD1 matching over 8 bases. Germline CDR1 and CDR2: SGHNT and YYREEE (reference sequence). This CDR3 has 15 amino acids. The trim removed 7 bases at V and 6 bases at J, leaving 9 bases unmatched. The CDR3 spells CASHNLDRVNSPLHF. CDR3 nucleotide sequence: TGTGCCAGCCATAATCTGGACAGGGTTAATTCACCCCTCCACTTT.

J is TRBJ1-1 and V is TRBV7-8; unclear D gene. CDR3 length: 13 residues. Per the germline V gene, CDR1 is SGHVS and CDR2 is FQNEAQ. Trimming cost V 6 bases and J 0 bases, with 8 bases left between them. The CDR3 region is CASRLGMNTEAFF. The DNA of the CDR3 is TGTGCCAGCAGGTTGGGGATGAACACTGAAGCTTTCTTT.

V gene TRBV18 combines with J gene TRBJ2-2, with D uncertain. CDR1 and CDR2 (germline): KGHSH, LQKENI. Trimming cost V 3 bases and J 6 bases, with 14 bases left between them. The CDR3 loop spans 15 amino acids. The CDR3 loop reads CASSPSTRAAGELFF. The DNA for the CDR3 is TGTGCCAGCTCACCTTCGACAAGGGCTGCCGGGGAGCTGTTTTTT.

CDR3: CASSLELDRGWGNQPQHF. In DNA, the CDR3 is TGTGCCAGCAGCTTAGAACTTGACAGGGGTTGGGGCAATCAGCCCCAGCATTTT. The chain employs TRBV7-4 and TRBJ1-5; TRBD1 matches at 8 bases. Germline CDR1 is SGHVT and CDR2 is SQSDAQ. The CDR3 sequence is 18 residues long. V was pared by 1 base and J by 2 bases, with 10 bases of the junction left unmatched.

This sequence joins TRBV4-1 and TRBJ2-1; D unclear. The V end lost 4 bases, the J end lost 4 bases, and 8 bases lay between the germline ends. Germline V gives CDR1 MGHRA, CDR2 YSYEKL. The CDR3 is 13 amino acids. The CDR3: CASSPYIYNEQFF. The CDR3 region has the DNA TGCGCCAGCAGCCCATACATTTACAATGAGCAGTTCTTC.

The chain links TRBV27 to TRBJ2-1, with D tentatively TRBD1 (6 bases). The germline V and J ends were trimmed by 3 bases and 7 bases, with 13 bases remaining between them. The length of the CDR3 is 14 residues. Germline lookup yields CDR1 MNHEY and CDR2 SMNVEV (reference sequence). The CDR3, as DNA: TGTGCCAGCAGTTTCGCCGGGACAAGGAATGAGCAGTTCTTC. Translated: CASSFAGTRNEQFF.

The gene calls are TRBV2 and TRBJ2-2, with 11 bases identical to TRBD2. Germline-derived CDR1 and CDR2 are SNHLY and FYNNEI. The CDR3 is 16 residues long. V trimming: 5 bases; J trimming: 1 base; junction bases outside the gene matches: 3. The CDR3 region is CASSYTSGGNTGELFF. CDR3 in DNA: TGTGCCAGCAGTTATACTAGCGGGGGGAACACCGGGGAGCTGTTTTTT.

The chain carries TRBV2 and TRBJ2-5; weak D call: TRBD1 (6 bases). The CDR3 totals 14 residues. Looked up from germline, CDR1 is SNHLY and CDR2 is FYNNEI. Trimming cost V 4 bases and J 1 base, with 10 bases left between them. The CDR3 loop reads CASSGDRSQETQYF. The CDR3 DNA reads TGTGCCAGCAGTGGTGACAGGTCCCAAGAGACCCAGTACTTC.

The chain has TRBV11-2 and TRBJ2-7; 7 bases fit TRBD1. CDR1 is SGHAT, CDR2 FQNNGV, per germline. CDR3 size: 14 residues. V lost 4 bases, J lost 3 bases, and 6 bases stayed unmatched. DNA of the CDR3: TGTGCCAGCAGCTCACAACCAGGGGGCTACGAGCAGTACTTC. This codes for CASSSQPGGYEQYF.

The chain links TRBV4-1 to TRBJ2-3; no clear D gene. The CDR3 covers 16 residues. The V gene's germline CDR1 is MGHRA and CDR2 YSYEKL. Trimming shortened V by 0 bases and J by 6 bases, and 16 bases separated the two germline ends. This chain's CDR3 is CASSQDRWGLGDTQYF. CDR3 nucleotide sequence: TGCGCCAGCAGCCAAGATCGCTGGGGTTTAGGGGATACGCAGTATTTT.

V is TRBV5-1 and J is TRBJ2-5; 12 bases align to TRBD2. The germline gives CDR1 SGHRS, CDR2 YFSETQ. Losses at the gene ends were 0 bases for V and 5 bases for J; bases not matched to a gene: 2. The CDR3 is 15 residues long. Here the CDR3 DNA reads TGCGCCAGCAGCTTGGGACTAGCGGGAGTTGAGACCCAGTACTTC. It encodes CASSLGLAGVETQYF. Filled out from reference TRBV5-1 and TRBJ2-5, the complete variable domain reads KAGVTQTPRYLIKTRGQQVTLSCSPISGHRSVSWYQQTPGQGLQFLFEYFSETQRNKGNFPGRFSGRQFSNSRSEMNVSTLELGDSALYLCASSLGLAGVETQYFGPGTRLLVL.

The chain combines TRBV29-1 with TRBJ2-7; D unclear. Germline V CDR1 and CDR2: SQVTM, ANQGSEA. The CDR3 consists of 12 residues. Trimming took 3 bases from V and 1 from J, leaving 7 bases between them. For the CDR3, the DNA is TGCAGCGTTGAGATAGGGTCCTACGAGCAGTACTTC. It translates to CSVEIGSYEQYF.

The chain has TRBV19 and TRBJ2-5; D is perhaps TRBD1 or TRBD2 (6 bases each). Trimming cost V 5 bases and J 0 bases, with 22 bases left between them. The CDR3 totals 18 residues. CDR1 and CDR2 (germline): LNHDA, SQIVND (reference sequence). DNA for the CDR3: TGTGCCAGTAGTCCCCTTATGGGGGGCCCAGCTTACCAAGAGACCCAGTACTTC. Protein product: CASSPLMGGPAYQETQYF.

The CDR3 nucleotides read TGTGCCAGCTCGAGGTCGGACGGAGACACAGATACGCAGTATTTT. Its protein product is CASSRSDGDTDTQYF. The chain joins TRBV6-1 to TRBJ2-3, with D uncertain. The germline V and J ends were trimmed by 8 bases and 2 bases, with 17 bases remaining between them. Germline V gives CDR1 MNHNS, CDR2 SASEGT. CDR3 length: 15 residues.

The chain has TRBV11-2 and TRBJ2-1, with D hard to call. The CDR3 is made up of 11 amino acids. The germline V gene encodes CDR1 SGHAT and CDR2 FQNNGV. As DNA, the CDR3 is TGTGCTTTTGCTAGTGGTCATGAGCAGTTCTTC. Translating it yields CAFASGHEQFF.

This chain uses TRBV30 with TRBJ2-5, with D possibly being TRBD2 (7 bases). Trimming took 3 bases from V and 3 from J, leaving 29 bases between them. The CDR3 runs 19 residues. Germline lookup yields CDR1 GTSNPN and CDR2 SVGIG (reference sequence). CDR3 in DNA: TGTGCCTGGAGCCCGGGGCTCGCGACCTACCGAGGGGGGGAAGAGACCCAGTACTTC. This codes for CAWSPGLATYRGGEETQYF. Full variable domain (missing parts from reference TRBV30 and TRBJ2-5): SQTIHQWPATLVQPVGSPLSLECTVEGTSNPNLYWYRQAAGRGLQLLFYSVGIGQISSEVPQNLSASRPQDRQFILSSKKLLLSDSGFYLCAWSPGLATYRGGEETQYFGPGTRLLVL.

This clone was picked up a small number of times. The rearrangement joins TRBV4-2 to TRBJ2-7; 11 positions agree with TRBD1. The CDR3 sequence is 16 residues long. V trimming: 1 base; J trimming: 1 base; junction bases outside the gene matches: 3. CDR1 and CDR2 (germline): LGHNA, YNFKEQ. The CDR3 DNA reads as TGTGCCAGCAGCCAAGTTGGACAGGGGGCATCCTACGAGCAGTACTTC. This gives the protein CASSQVGQGASYEQYF.

V usage is TRBV6-5 and J usage is TRBJ1-2, with D tentatively TRBD1 (6 bases). V gave up 2 bases and J gave up 0 bases, with 13 bases separating them. This CDR3 spans 16 amino acids. Germline CDR1 MNHEY, CDR2 SVGAGI. CDR3 nucleotides: TGTGCCAGCAGTTACCTGAGGGGGGTGACTAACTATGGCTACACCTTC. Translated: CASSYLRGVTNYGYTF.

This clone was recorded once. The DNA of the CDR3 is TGTGCCAGCTCACCAAACAAGGGTAGCAATCAGCCCCAGCATTTT. Encoded protein: CASSPNKGSNQPQHF. The rearrangement joins TRBV18 to TRBJ1-5, with D unclear. This CDR3 has 15 amino acids. Per the germline V gene, CDR1 is KGHSH and CDR2 is LQKENI. The V end lost 2 bases, the J end lost 0 bases, and 8 bases lay between the germline ends.

This clone showed up just a few times. The rearrangement joins TRBV15 to TRBJ2-7, with D uncertain. The V end lost 0 bases, the J end lost 4 bases, and 10 bases lay between the germline ends. The CDR3 loop spans 14 amino acids. Germline values: CDR1 LNHNV, CDR2 YYDKDF (reference sequence). CDR3 DNA sequence: TGTGCCACCAGCAGAGACCCTGCCGGATACGAGCAGTACTTC. This sequence encodes CATSRDPAGYEQYF. The variable domain in full, completed from reference TRBV15 and TRBJ2-7, reads DAMVIQNPRYQVTQFGKPVTLSCSQTLNHNVMYWYQQKSSQAPKLLFHYYDKDFNNEADTPDNFQSRRPNTSFCFLDIRSPGLGDTAMYLCATSRDPAGYEQYFGPGTRLTVT.